The clone carrying this T cell receptor beta chain was seen a handful of times. Unmatched junction bases numbered 3, after V lost 0 bases and J lost 3 bases. In germline, CDR1 is SGHNT, CDR2 YYREEE (reference sequence). The CDR3 loop spans 15 amino acids. Data came from immunoSEQ multiplex PCR; TCRdb stores just in-frame clones and leaves some out. Of approximately 130,000 clones in the sample, 75% to 80% were seen once. This entry is derived from a study of blood T cell repertoires in COVID-19. In the study overall: The United States, Italy and Spain supplied acute and convalescent COVID-19 samples.

The chain recombines TRBV5-4 with TRBJ1-2, with 9 bases identical to TRBD1. Sequencing was done on a sample of peripheral blood. The sequence was obtained from a human donor in a cohort sampled during active COVID-19. The CDR3 DNA follows: TGTGCCAGCAGCTTGGGTGGACAGGGGTACTATGGCTACACCTTC. This encodes CASSLGGQGYYGYTF.